Here is one TCR beta chain with its context. Antigen: not known. The entry originates in a study of cytomegalovirus exposure and HLA in healthy donors. Overall study results and limits: The tendency of first-cohort TCR clusters to co-occur in the 130 or so validation repertoires was identified by a subsequent analysis. Cytomegalovirus-associated status was assigned to approximately 160 TCR beta chains.

The CDR3 covers 14 residues. Looked up from germline, CDR1 is MRHNA and CDR2 is SNTAGT. The trim removed 6 bases at V and 4 bases at J, leaving 8 bases unmatched. The method was immunoSEQ multiplex PCR; TCRdb's version includes in-frame clones alone and lacks a portion of them. Here the sample spans over 65,000 clones, around 95% being singletons. Sequencing input: PBMCs. The receptor comes from a woman younger than 35 in good health and CMV-seropositive. J is TRBJ2-7 and V is TRBV6-4, with 8 bases fitting TRBD2. The CDR3 sequence: CASRPSGSRYEQYF. CDR3 coding DNA: TGTGCCAGCAGGCCCAGCGGGAGTAGGTACGAGCAGTACTTC.